This is a list of T cell receptor beta chains from one sample in a study of blood T cell repertoires in COVID-19. Measured with immunoSEQ multiplex PCR; TCRdb has only the in-frame clones, and not every one. The repertoire holds roughly 200,000 clones, with nearly 90% as singletons. Sequencing used peripheral blood. These receptors all stem from a man aged 55 to 70 with active or convalescent COVID-19. Each CDR3 is given without its conserved first and last residue. For some rows the clone size is stated as once, few or many, or as a class when expanded; others skip it.

few TRBJ1-2 TRBV15 ATSRARDRAFLGYGYT
. TRBJ1-6 TRBV10-3 AISGTGDSPLH
. TRBJ1-2 TRBV21-1 ASSKGLPGARRGYT
. TRBJ1-1 TRBV18 ASSHGGQRLLTNTEAF
. TRBJ2-7 TRBV5-5 ASSLGQGIYEQY
few TRBJ1-1 TRBV18 ASRTGLNTEAF
few TRBJ2-5 TRBV5-1 ASSLAGQGSGETQY
. TRBJ2-3 TRBV7-2 ASSFRGSSTDTQY
once TRBJ2-6 TRBV6-1 ASSVASSGANVLT
. TRBJ2-7 TRBV5-4 ASSLPGAYEQY
. TRBJ2-7 TRBV7-7 ASSPAPGAYEQY
. TRBJ1-6 TRBV7-8 ASSLGAGLYNSPLH